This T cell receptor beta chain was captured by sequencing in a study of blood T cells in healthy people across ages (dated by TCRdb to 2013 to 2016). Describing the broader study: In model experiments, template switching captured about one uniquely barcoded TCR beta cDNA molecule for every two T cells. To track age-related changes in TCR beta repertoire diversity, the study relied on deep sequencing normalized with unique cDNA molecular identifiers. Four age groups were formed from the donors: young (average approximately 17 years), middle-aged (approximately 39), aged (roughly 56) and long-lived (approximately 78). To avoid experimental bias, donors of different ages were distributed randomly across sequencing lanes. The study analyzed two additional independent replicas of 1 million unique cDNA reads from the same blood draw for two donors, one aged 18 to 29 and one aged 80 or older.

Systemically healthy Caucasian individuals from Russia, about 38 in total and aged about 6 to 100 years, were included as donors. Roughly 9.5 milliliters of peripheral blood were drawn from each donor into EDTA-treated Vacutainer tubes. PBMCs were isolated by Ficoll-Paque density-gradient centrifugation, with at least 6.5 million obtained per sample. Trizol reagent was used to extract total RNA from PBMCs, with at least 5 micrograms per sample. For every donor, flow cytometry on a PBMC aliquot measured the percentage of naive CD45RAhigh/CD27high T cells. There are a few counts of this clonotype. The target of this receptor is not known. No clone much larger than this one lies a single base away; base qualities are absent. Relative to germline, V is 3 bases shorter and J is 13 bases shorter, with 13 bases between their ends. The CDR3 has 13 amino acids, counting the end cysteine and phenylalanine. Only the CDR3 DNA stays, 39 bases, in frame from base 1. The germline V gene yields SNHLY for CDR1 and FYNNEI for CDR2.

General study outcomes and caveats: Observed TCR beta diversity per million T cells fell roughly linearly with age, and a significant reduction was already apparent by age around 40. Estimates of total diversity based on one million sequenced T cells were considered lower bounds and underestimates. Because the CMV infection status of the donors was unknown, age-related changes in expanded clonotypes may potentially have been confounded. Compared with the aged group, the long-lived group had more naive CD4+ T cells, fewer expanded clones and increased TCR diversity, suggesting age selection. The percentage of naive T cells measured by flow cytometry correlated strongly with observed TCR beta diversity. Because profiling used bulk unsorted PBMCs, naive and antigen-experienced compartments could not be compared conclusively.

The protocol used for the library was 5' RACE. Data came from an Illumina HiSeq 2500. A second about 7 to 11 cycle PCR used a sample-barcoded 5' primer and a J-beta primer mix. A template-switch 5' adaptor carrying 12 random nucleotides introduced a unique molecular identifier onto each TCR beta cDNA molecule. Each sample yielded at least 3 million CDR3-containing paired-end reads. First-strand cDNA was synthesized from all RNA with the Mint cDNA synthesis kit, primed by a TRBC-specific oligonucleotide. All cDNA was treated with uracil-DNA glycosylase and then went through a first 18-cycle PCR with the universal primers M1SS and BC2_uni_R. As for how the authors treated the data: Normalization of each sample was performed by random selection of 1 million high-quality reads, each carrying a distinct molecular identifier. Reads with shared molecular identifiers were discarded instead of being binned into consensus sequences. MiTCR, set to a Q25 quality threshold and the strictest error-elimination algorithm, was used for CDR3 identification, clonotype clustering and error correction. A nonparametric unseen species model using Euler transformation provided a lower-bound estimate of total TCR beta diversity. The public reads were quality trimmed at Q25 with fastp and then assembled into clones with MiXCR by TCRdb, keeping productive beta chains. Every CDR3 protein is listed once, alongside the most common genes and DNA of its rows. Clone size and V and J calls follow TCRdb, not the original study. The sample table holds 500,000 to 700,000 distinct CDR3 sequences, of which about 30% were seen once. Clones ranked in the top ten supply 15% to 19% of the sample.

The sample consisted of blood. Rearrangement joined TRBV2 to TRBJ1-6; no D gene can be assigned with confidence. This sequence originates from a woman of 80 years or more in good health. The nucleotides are TGTGCCAGCAGTGAGAGTTGGCGGAATCCCCTCCACTTT. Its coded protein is CASSESWRNPLHF.